A single sample gave rise to the 17 T cell receptor beta chains below, sequenced in a study of cytomegalovirus exposure and HLA in healthy donors. The PCR ran on 60 Vbeta and 13 Jbeta primers. The protocol was immunoSEQ multiplex PCR, while the TCRdb copy is restricted to in-frame clones and leaves out a portion. The table has some 140,000 clones, under 85% seen once. Sequences were obtained from PBMCs. Receptor source: a man between 18 and 29 years old in good health and CMV-seronegative.

This clone came up once. This rearrangement joins TRBV28 to TRBJ2-4, with TRBD2 matching over 7 bases. Germline V gene data show CDR1 as MDHEN and CDR2 as SYDVKM. After removal of 7 bases from V and 3 bases from J, the junction contained 9 bases not matched to a gene. The CDR3 extends over 15 amino acids. For the CDR3, the DNA is TGTGCCAGCACCGATAGTGGGGAGGGCAAAAACATTCAGTACTTC. Translation gives CASTDSGEGKNIQYF.

Of note for this clone: Distinct nucleotide sequences in the sample also encode this CDR3. The rearrangement uses TRBV27 and TRBJ1-1; D unclear. Germline-derived CDR1 and CDR2 are MNHEY and SMNVEV (reference sequence). This CDR3 is built from 13 residues. Trimming took 3 bases from V and 1 from J, leaving 6 bases between them. The CDR3 reads CASSLSRNTEAFF. DNA of the CDR3: TGTGCCAGCAGTTTGTCCCGGAACACTGAAGCTTTCTTT.

The chain couples TRBV10-3 to TRBJ2-5, with 9 bases aligning to TRBD1. The J segment lost 4 bases and the V segment lost 0 bases, leaving 3 bases of the junction unmatched. The CDR3 length is 15 residues. Germline values: CDR1 ENHRY, CDR2 SYGVKD. The CDR3 sequence: CAISESGTGPETQYF. CDR3 nucleotides: TGTGCCATCAGTGAGTCGGGGACAGGGCCAGAGACCCAGTACTTC.

The chain couples TRBV5-6 to TRBJ2-3; 7 bases are a match to TRBD1. Losses at the gene ends were 0 bases for V and 6 bases for J; bases not matched to a gene: 4. Germline lookup yields CDR1 SGHDT and CDR2 YYEEEE. CDR3 length equals 14 residues. CDR3 in DNA: TGTGCCAGCAGCTTGGGACAGGGTTTCGATACGCAGTATTTT. Protein: CASSLGQGFDTQYF.

This clone was seen more than once but under ten times. V is TRBV5-4 and J is TRBJ2-7, with 8 bases aligning to TRBD2. CDR1 and CDR2 (germline): SGHNT, YYREEE (reference sequence). V dropped 3 bases and J dropped 6; count of bases not matched to a gene: 5. The CDR3 runs 13 residues. The DNA of the CDR3 is TGTGCCAGCAGCTGGGGGACTAGTGCCGAGCAGTACGTC. This codes for CASSWGTSAEQYV.

The rearrangement uses TRBV28 and TRBJ1-2, with TRBD1 matching over 9 bases. CDR3 length: 15 residues. V lost 4 bases, J lost 5 bases, and 8 bases stayed unmatched. From germline, CDR1 is MDHEN and CDR2 SYDVKM. The CDR3 reads CASSSGQGTVYGYTF. CDR3 sequence (DNA): TGTGCCAGCAGTTCGGGACAGGGAACAGTTTATGGCTACACCTTC.

DNA of the CDR3: TGTGCCAGTAATTCGGGGATGGGCTACACCTTC. Its protein product is CASNSGMGYTF. The chain combines TRBV19 with TRBJ1-2; D is ambiguous. Germline CDR1 reads LNHDA; CDR2 reads SQIVND (reference sequence). The length of the CDR3 is 11 residues. Trimming left V 7 bases short and J 8 bases short, with 11 bases between.

This clone has just a few counts. This chain connects TRBV7-9 to TRBJ2-7, with D possibly TRBD1 on 6 matching bases. V lost 1 base to trimming and J lost 9 bases, with 16 bases between them. Germline V gene lookup returns CDR1 SEHNR and CDR2 FQNEAQ (reference sequence). The CDR3 consists of 14 residues. This CDR3 is CASSLDGTGRGQYF. The CDR3 DNA follows: TGTGCCAGCAGCTTAGACGGTACAGGGCGCGGGCAGTACTTC.

The gene calls are TRBV6-1 and TRBJ2-3; TRBD2 agrees at 7 bases. The CDR3 is 13 amino acids. Germline assignment: CDR1 MNHNS and CDR2 SASEGT. Trimming removed 11 bases from V and 3 bases from J; junction bases left unmatched: 8. The CDR3 coding sequence is TGTGCCGGTCAGCGGGGAAGAACAGATACGCAGTATTTT. Protein product: CAGQRGRTDTQYF.

The CDR3 DNA follows: TGTGCCAGCAGTGAAGCGAGTGGTTATGGCTACACCTTC. Translated: CASSEASGYGYTF. The chain couples TRBV6-5 to TRBJ1-2; the D is unclear. This CDR3 has 13 residues. Germline CDR1 and CDR2: MNHEY and SVGAGI. V was clipped by 5 bases and J by 5 bases, with 12 bases between them.

This chain links TRBV4-1 with TRBJ1-5; possible D gene TRBD1, 6 bases. The germline V gene has CDR1 MGHRA and CDR2 YSYEKL. Trimming removed 4 bases from V and 0 bases from J, with 16 bases in between. The CDR3 contains 17 residues. The CDR3 spells CASSPLPRGYSNQPQHF. The CDR3 nucleotides read TGCGCCAGCAGCCCGCTCCCCAGGGGCTATAGCAATCAGCCCCAGCATTTT.

This clone was counted once. The chain combines TRBV7-9 with TRBJ2-3, with TRBD2 matching 11 bases. This CDR3 region has 15 residues. Germline V gives CDR1 SEHNR, CDR2 FQNEAQ (reference sequence). The J segment lost 2 bases and the V segment lost 8 bases, leaving 6 bases of the junction unmatched. This CDR3 reads CASLGTSGFTDTQYF. The CDR3 DNA is TGTGCCAGCTTGGGGACTAGCGGATTCACAGATACGCAGTATTTT.

J is TRBJ1-5 and V is TRBV27; weak D call: TRBD1 (6 bases). Trimming shortened V by 2 bases and J by 0 bases, and 8 bases separated the two germline ends. This CDR3 spans 15 amino acids. Germline V gives CDR1 MNHEY, CDR2 SMNVEV (reference sequence). CDR3 sequence (DNA): TGTGCCAGCAGTTTACAGGGGTTTAGCAATCAGCCCCAGCATTTT. It is translated as CASSLQGFSNQPQHF.

This clone was observed a few times. The chain links TRBV5-1 to TRBJ2-5; TRBD2 aligns across 7 bases. The germline CDR1 and CDR2 sequences are SGHRS and YFSETQ. Germline trimming cut 0 bases from V and 1 base from J; bases unmatched to any gene: 6. The CDR3 is made up of 16 amino acids. CDR3 loop: CASSLGFPSGQETQYF. As DNA, the CDR3 is TGCGCCAGCAGCTTGGGCTTTCCTAGCGGCCAAGAGACCCAGTACTTC. Filled out from reference TRBV5-1 and TRBJ2-5, the complete variable domain reads KAGVTQTPRYLIKTRGQQVTLSCSPISGHRSVSWYQQTPGQGLQFLFEYFSETQRNKGNFPGRFSGRQFSNSRSEMNVSTLELGDSALYLCASSLGFPSGQETQYFGPGTRLLVL.

The chain is built from TRBV19 and TRBJ1-5; unclear D gene. There are 13 residues in the CDR3. V gave up 0 bases and J gave up 6 bases, with 6 bases separating them. Looked up from germline, CDR1 is LNHDA and CDR2 is SQIVND (reference sequence). The CDR3 loop reads CASSIDRGQPQHF. The DNA for the CDR3 is TGTGCCAGTAGTATAGACCGAGGTCAGCCCCAGCATTTT.

J is TRBJ2-3 and V is TRBV9; TRBD1 matches 7 bases. The V segment lost 2 bases and the J segment 1 base; nucleotides outside the gene matches: 4. The CDR3 is 15 amino acids. Germline CDR1 is SGDLS and CDR2 is YYNGEE. The CDR3 here is CASSVWDSRTDTQYF. The CDR3 DNA is TGTGCCAGCAGCGTTTGGGACAGCCGCACAGATACGCAGTATTTT.

The V and J genes are TRBV7-9 and TRBJ1-2; D might be TRBD1 (5 bases). This CDR3 is built from 13 residues. Germline CDR1 and CDR2: SEHNR and FQNEAQ (reference sequence). V dropped 3 bases and J dropped 5 bases, with 10 bases sitting between them. CDR3 nucleotide sequence: TGTGCCAGCAGCTTGGGGCCTACTTATGGCTACACCTTC. This codes for CASSLGPTYGYTF.